These 15 T cell receptor beta chains came from one sample sequenced in a study of shared clonotypes between healthy human individuals. The table came from immunoSEQ multiplex PCR; TCRdb's copy has only in-frame clones and leaves some out. Among roughly 2.1 million clones listed, 85% to 95% were seen once. CD45RO-negative, CCR7-selected cells formed the naive CD8 fraction, which excluded terminally differentiated effector memory CD45RA+ cells. The sample was naive CD8+ T cells from PBMCs. The source is a young man in good health. Some clones in this sample may be carry-over from other donors' samples.

V gene TRBV29-1 combines with J gene TRBJ1-1; D gene ambiguous. V was cut by 7 bases and J by 0 bases, with 21 bases left in between. The germline CDR1 and CDR2 sequences are SQVTM and ANQGSEA. This CDR3 has 16 residues. CDR3 coding DNA: TGCAGCGAACCCGCCCCGTCCTCCCGAATGAACACTGAAGCTTTCTTT. This codes for CSEPAPSSRMNTEAFF.

V and J are TRBV11-2 and TRBJ2-3; TRBD2 might be the D (6 bases). V dropped 8 bases and J dropped 2 bases, with 17 bases sitting between them. Germline assignment: CDR1 SGHAT and CDR2 FQNNGV. The CDR3 has 15 amino acids. CDR3: CASGRGLTLTDTQYF. In DNA form, the CDR3 reads TGTGCCAGCGGCCGGGGACTCACCCTCACAGATACGCAGTATTTT.

The chain is built from TRBV5-4 and TRBJ2-2; 7 bases line up with TRBD1. V was pared by 0 bases and J by 3 bases, with 5 bases of the junction left unmatched. Germline values: CDR1 SGHNT, CDR2 YYREEE (reference sequence). This CDR3 is 16 amino acids long. The CDR3, as DNA: TGTGCCAGCAGCTTGGGTTTAGGGGGCTACACCGGGGAGCTGTTTTTT. The encoded protein is CASSLGLGGYTGELFF.

The J gene is TRBJ2-1, the V gene TRBV28, with TRBD2 as a possible D gene (7 bases). CDR1 and CDR2 from the germline V gene are MDHEN and SYDVKM. This CDR3 is built from 15 residues. V lost 7 bases and J 5 bases, leaving 18 bases between the germline ends. The CDR3 loop is CASTRGRGSHNEQFF. The CDR3 DNA sequence: TGTGCCAGCACCCGGGGGAGGGGGAGCCACAATGAGCAGTTCTTC. Complete variable domain (other parts from reference TRBV28 and TRBJ2-1): DVKVTQSSRYLVKRTGEKVFLECVQDMDHENMFWYRQDPGLGLRLIYFSYDVKMKEKGDIPEGYSVSREKKERFSLILESASTNQTSMYLCASTRGRGSHNEQFFGPGTRLTVL.

The chain uses TRBV5-4 and TRBJ1-1; D gene uncertain. This CDR3 has 15 amino acids. Trimming shortened V by 4 bases and J by 1 base, and 14 bases separated the two germline ends. CDR1 SGHNT and CDR2 YYREEE come from the germline V gene (reference sequence). CDR3 coding DNA: TGTGCCAGCAGCCCCCCGGGGATGGGGAACACTGAAGCTTTCTTT. Its protein is CASSPPGMGNTEAFF.

J is TRBJ2-7 and V is TRBV10-2; TRBD2 aligns across 7 bases. This CDR3 comprises 15 residues. CDR1 is WSHSY and CDR2 is SAAADI in the germline V gene. V shed 1 base and J 2 bases; nucleotides not matched to a gene: 5. CDR3 amino acids: CASSELPGLTYEQYF. CDR3 DNA: TGCGCCAGCAGTGAGTTACCGGGACTAACCTACGAGCAGTACTTC.

This chain uses TRBV4-1 with TRBJ1-1; unclear D gene. The germline V gene has CDR1 MGHRA and CDR2 YSYEKL. Trimming took 0 bases from V and 11 from J, leaving 10 bases between them. This CDR3 contains 12 residues. In DNA, the CDR3 is TGCGCCAGCAGCCAAGAGGGGTCGAGCGCTTTCTTT. Protein sequence: CASSQEGSSAFF.

This clone has a single count. The DNA for the CDR3 is TGTGCCAGCAGCTGGGGGGCCCTTCTGTCAACTCCATCCTACGAGCAGTACTTC. It yields the protein CASSWGALLSTPSYEQYF. The genes are TRBV7-8 and TRBJ2-7; D is tentatively TRBD1 or TRBD2 (6 bases each). The CDR3 contains 18 residues. Trimming removed 4 bases at V and 1 base at J, with 23 bases between. Per the germline V gene, CDR1 is SGHVS and CDR2 is FQNEAQ.

This clone was observed a single time. This chain links TRBV4-1 with TRBJ1-3; D gene uncertain. Germline V CDR1 and CDR2: MGHRA, YSYEKL. This CDR3 contains 16 residues. V was trimmed by 0 bases and J by 0 bases, leaving 9 bases between them. The CDR3 sequence is CASSQDWTPSGNTIYF. The CDR3 DNA follows: TGCGCCAGCAGCCAAGACTGGACGCCCTCTGGAAACACCATATATTTT.

This chain joins TRBV5-8 and TRBJ2-7, with 7 bases identical to TRBD1. V lost 5 bases, J lost 0 bases, and 5 bases stayed unmatched. The germline V gene has CDR1 SGHTS and CDR2 YDEGEE. The CDR3 loop spans 14 amino acids. CDR3 sequence reads: CASSPDRLSYEQYF. DNA of the CDR3: TGTGCCAGCAGTCCGGACAGGCTCTCCTACGAGCAGTACTTC.

V usage is TRBV5-1 and J usage is TRBJ2-7, with 8 bases aligning to TRBD2. V was clipped by 2 bases and J by 6 bases; unmatched bases: 10. This CDR3 region has 15 residues. Germline CDR1 reads SGHRS; CDR2 reads YFSETQ. The CDR3 reads CASSLYAGGTFEQYF. Here the CDR3 DNA reads TGCGCCAGCAGCTTATATGCGGGAGGTACCTTCGAGCAGTACTTC.

The V gene is TRBV7-8, the J gene TRBJ2-1; the D is unclear. The CDR3 runs to 14 residues. The germline V gene has CDR1 SGHVS and CDR2 FQNEAQ. Trimming left V 2 bases short and J 7 bases short, with 12 bases between. The CDR3 loop is CASSLPKAANEQFF. In DNA, the CDR3 is TGTGCCAGCAGCTTACCCAAGGCGGCGAATGAGCAGTTCTTC.

The rearrangement uses TRBV7-9 and TRBJ1-2; D is ambiguous. Trimming left V 1 base short and J 2 bases short, with 17 bases between. CDR1 and CDR2 (germline): SEHNR, FQNEAQ (reference sequence). The CDR3 spans 17 residues. Here the CDR3 DNA reads TGTGCCAGCAGCTTAGATTTACGAGGAAATCACAACTATGGCTACACCTTC. It translates to CASSLDLRGNHNYGYTF.

This chain joins TRBV5-1 and TRBJ2-7, with TRBD1 as a possible D gene (6 bases). The CDR3 runs to 13 residues. V was shortened by 4 bases and J by 3 bases, with 11 bases between the two germline ends. Germline values: CDR1 SGHRS, CDR2 YFSETQ. The CDR3 nucleotides read TGCGCCAGCAGCGCAGGGGTTAGCTACGAGCAGTACTTC. Translating it yields CASSAGVSYEQYF. Drawing the rest from reference TRBV5-1 and TRBJ2-7, the complete variable domain is KAGVTQTPRYLIKTRGQQVTLSCSPISGHRSVSWYQQTPGQGLQFLFEYFSETQRNKGNFPGRFSGRQFSNSRSEMNVSTLELGDSALYLCASSAGVSYEQYFGPGTRLTVT.

The chain employs TRBV29-1 and TRBJ1-2; tentatively, D is TRBD1 (5 bases). The CDR3 consists of 16 residues. CDR1 and CDR2 (germline): SQVTM, ANQGSEA. V lost 0 bases and J lost 6, with 20 bases in between. As DNA, the CDR3 is TGCAGCGTTGAAGAAGGGGACGGGGTTGTCACCAATGGCTACACCTTC. It yields the protein CSVEEGDGVVTNGYTF.